The TCR beta chain described here comes from a study of molecular identifiers for immune sequencing clone quantification (dated by TCRdb to the late 2010s). In terms of the full investigation: In a replicate experiment, RNA from about 20,000 or 100,000 naive CD8 T cells was split into five aliquots, four of which were sequenced. The study was a methods study using CD8 T cells to benchmark molecular-identifier clustering-based TCR repertoire sequencing (MIDCIRS) and TCR RNA copy counting. Summary of the overall study and its limitations: When barcode sub-clustering was not used, chimeric consensus sequences inflated TCR diversity, with chimeras reaching as high as 47%. Highly expanded clone sizes could be underestimated if identical TCR molecules share a barcode. Spiked-in Jurkat TCR RNA (around eleven copies' worth), which is not part of the donor repertoire, was contained in the naive libraries. Modeling indicated about three TCR RNA copies recovered per cell, compared with roughly 9.7 by digital PCR, which implies a capture efficiency of around 30%. Clones above 20 RNA copies held over 97% of molecules in CMV-specific effector cells but under 1% in naive cells. Spiked-in Jurkat TCR RNA equal to a single cell's worth was reported to be detectable even within 1,100,000 naive CD8 T cells.

From V the trimming removes 5 bases and from J it removes 5 bases, while the gene matches leave 14 bases of the junction unaccounted for. The germline V gene gives CDR1 as MDHEN and CDR2 as SYDVKM. Including the terminal cysteine and phenylalanine, the CDR3 comprises 16 residues. Of all the DNA, just the CDR3 is kept, 48 bases in frame from base 1. This clonotype was counted at least ten times. Its binding antigen is unknown. No per-base quality is available; no much larger clone lies one base away. Library generation was performed with PCR. Reads for this sample came from an Illumina HiSeq 4000. Bulk TCR libraries were generated as previously described, with the TCR primers listed in Table S5 used. The Qiagen AllPrep DNA/RNA kit was used to purify total RNA. Before analysis, reads from multiple sequencing runs of one library were combined. As for how the authors treated the data: Reads were retained only if an exact TCR constant sequence was present, and the retained reads were trimmed to 150 nt and grouped according to their 12-nt molecular barcodes. Reads in each barcode group were sub-clustered using a 15% Levenshtein threshold, and a quality-weighted consensus sequence was built for each RNA molecule. Non-functional sequences were filtered out, along with any lower-count sequence sitting one edit away from another sequence. On the basis of fitting two negative binomial distributions, barcode sub-clusters with fewer than 20% of the maximum read count were discarded. The public reads were run again by TCRdb, first through fastp at Q25 and then through MiXCR, and only productive beta chains were kept. For every CDR3 protein sequence, its rows merge into one entry that carries the most common genes and DNA. TCRdb's processing, not the authors' own work, is the source of the V and J calls. A total of some 650,000 distinct CDR3 sequences appear in this sample, about 20% of them only once. Around 0.9% of the sample goes to the ten largest clones.

Libraries of naive CD8 T cells were built from around 20,000 to 990,000 sorted cells, with 10%, 30% or 50% of the purified RNA used. Naive CD8 T cells were FACS-sorted as CD8+CD4-CCR7+CD45RA+ on a BD FACSAria II into RLT Plus buffer. Detection sensitivity was tested by spiking Jurkat RNA equal to some 11 TCR copies' worth into samples containing 20,000-1,000,000 naive CD8 T cells. CD8 T cells were enriched with RosetteSep CD8+ T Cell Enrichment Cocktail and Ficoll-Paque, followed by ACK red cell lysis. This sequence was found in a human donor in good health. Some libraries in this study had Jurkat cell RNA spiked in. The chain was built from TRBV28 and TRBJ1-1; 7 middle bases align to TRBD1. Sequencing used naive CD8+ T cells from blood, with Jurkat cell RNA spiked in. The sample's cell subset or site label, decoded: FACS-sorted CD8+CD4-CCR7+CD45RA+ naive T cells. The DNA sequence is given as TGTGCCAGCAGTCCCAGGGGGGGGCGGTTGTGGACTGAAGCTTTCTTT. Its protein reads: CASSPRGGRLWTEAFF.